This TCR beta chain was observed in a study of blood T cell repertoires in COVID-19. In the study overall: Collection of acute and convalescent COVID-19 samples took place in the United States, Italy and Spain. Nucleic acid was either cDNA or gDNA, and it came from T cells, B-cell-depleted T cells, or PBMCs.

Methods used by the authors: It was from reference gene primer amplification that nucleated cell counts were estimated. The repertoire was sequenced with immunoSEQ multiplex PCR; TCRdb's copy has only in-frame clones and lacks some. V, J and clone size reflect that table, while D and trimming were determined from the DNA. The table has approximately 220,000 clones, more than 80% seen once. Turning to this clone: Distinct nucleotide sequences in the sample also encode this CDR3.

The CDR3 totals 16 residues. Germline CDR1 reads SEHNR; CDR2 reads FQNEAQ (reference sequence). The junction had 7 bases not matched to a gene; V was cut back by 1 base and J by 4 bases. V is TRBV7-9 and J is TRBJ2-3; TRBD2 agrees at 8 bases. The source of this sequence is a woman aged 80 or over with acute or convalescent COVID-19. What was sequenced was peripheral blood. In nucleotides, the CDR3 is TGTGCCAGCAGCTTAGGGGAGGCGGGGGGTGCAGATACGCAGTATTTT. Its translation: CASSLGEAGGADTQYF. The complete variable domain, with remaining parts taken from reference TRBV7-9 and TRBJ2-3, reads DTGVSQNPRHKITKRGQNVTFRCDPISEHNRLYWYRQTLGQGPEFLTYFQNEAQLEKSRLLSDRFSAERPKGSFSTLEIQRTEQGDSAMYLCASSLGEAGGADTQYFGPGTRLTVL.